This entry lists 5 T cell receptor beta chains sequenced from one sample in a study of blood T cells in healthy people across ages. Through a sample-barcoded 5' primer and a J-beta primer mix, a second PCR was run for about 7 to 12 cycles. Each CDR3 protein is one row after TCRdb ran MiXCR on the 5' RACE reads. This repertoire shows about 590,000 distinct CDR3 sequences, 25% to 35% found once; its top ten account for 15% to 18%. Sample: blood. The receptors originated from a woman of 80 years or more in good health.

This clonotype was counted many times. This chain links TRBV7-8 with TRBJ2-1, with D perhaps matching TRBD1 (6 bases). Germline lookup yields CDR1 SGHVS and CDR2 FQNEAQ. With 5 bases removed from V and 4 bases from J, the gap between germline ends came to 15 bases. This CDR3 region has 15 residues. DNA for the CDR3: TGTGCCAGCAGCCCACCCGGGACACAATACAATGAGCAGTTCTTC. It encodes CASSPPGTQYNEQFF.

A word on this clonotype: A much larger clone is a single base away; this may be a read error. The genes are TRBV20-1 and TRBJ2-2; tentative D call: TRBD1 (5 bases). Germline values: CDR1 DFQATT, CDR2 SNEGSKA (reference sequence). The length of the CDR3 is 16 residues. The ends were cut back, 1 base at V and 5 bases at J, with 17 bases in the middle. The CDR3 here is CSARGDSLGWTGELFF. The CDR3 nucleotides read TGCAGTGCTAGAGGCGACAGCCTGGGGTGGACCGGGGAGCTGTTTTTT.

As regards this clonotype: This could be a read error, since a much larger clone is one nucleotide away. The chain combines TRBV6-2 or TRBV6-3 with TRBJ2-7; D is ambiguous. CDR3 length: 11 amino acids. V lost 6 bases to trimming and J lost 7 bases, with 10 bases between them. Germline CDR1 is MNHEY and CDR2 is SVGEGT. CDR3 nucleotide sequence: TGTGCCAGCAGCCCCCTGATTGAGCAGTACTTC. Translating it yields CASSPLIEQYF.

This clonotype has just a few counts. The CDR3 region is CASSLRRGGATNEKLFF. The CDR3 bases are TGTGCCAGCAGTTTACGGCGGGGTGGGGCAACTAATGAAAAACTGTTTTTT. The chain has TRBV27 and TRBJ1-4; D is ambiguous. The CDR3 runs to 17 residues. V lost 2 bases and J 0 bases, leaving 13 bases between the germline ends. Germline-derived CDR1 and CDR2 are MNHEY and SMNVEV (reference sequence).

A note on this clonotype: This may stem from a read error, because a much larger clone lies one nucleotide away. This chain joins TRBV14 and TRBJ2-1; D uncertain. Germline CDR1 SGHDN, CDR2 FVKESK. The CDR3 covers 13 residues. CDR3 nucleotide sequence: TGTGCCAACAGCCAATTATCTAACAATGAGCAGTTCTTC. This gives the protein CANSQLSNNEQFF.